One sample yielded the 12 T cell receptor beta chains listed below, sequenced in a study of a mutant IDH1 vaccine in newly diagnosed glioma. No antigen is known for these receptors. Sequencing used immunoSEQ multiplex PCR; TCRdb keeps in-frame clones, though not all of them. The sample holds tens of thousands of clones, 80% to 85% seen once. As for time point: week 23, last vaccination. Vaccination used 300 ug of mutant IDH1 20-mer peptide per dose, with topical imiquimod. Source: PBMCs, taken from a glioma patient whose treatment included an IDH1 peptide vaccine. These receptors all stem from a woman between 40 and 55 years old with glioma. Some clones in this sample may be carry-over from other donors' samples.

The chain joins TRBV5-1 to TRBJ1-2, with D perhaps TRBD1 (5 bases). CDR1 is SGHRS, CDR2 YFSETQ, per germline. Trimming pared 5 bases from V and 2 bases from J, leaving 13 bases between. The CDR3 runs to 14 residues. The CDR3, as DNA: TGCGCCAGCAGGGACGGGACGGCCAACTATGGCTACACCTTC. Protein product: CASRDGTANYGYTF.

The chain carries TRBV11-2 and TRBJ1-6, with 10 bases aligning to TRBD1. Trimming took 4 bases from V and 9 from J; bases not matched to a gene: 6. The length of the CDR3 is 15 residues. Germline-derived CDR1 and CDR2 are SGHAT and FQNNGV. CDR3 region: CASSYDRGLSSPLHF. For the CDR3, the DNA is TGTGCCAGCAGCTACGACAGGGGGCTGAGTTCACCCCTCCACTTT.

The rearrangement joins TRBV29-1 to TRBJ2-5; TRBD2 aligns across 9 bases. The CDR3 sequence is 13 residues long. V trimming: 2 bases; J trimming: 4 bases; junction bases outside the gene matches: 2. Germline CDR1 SQVTM, CDR2 ANQGSEA. DNA for the CDR3: TGCAGCGTTGAAATAGCGGGGGTAGAGACCCAGTACTTC. This sequence encodes CSVEIAGVETQYF.

This chain uses TRBV5-4 with TRBJ2-5, with 11 bases aligning to TRBD2. Germline V CDR1 and CDR2: SGHNT, YYREEE (reference sequence). This CDR3 is 14 amino acids long. Losses at the gene ends were 4 bases for V and 3 bases for J; bases not matched to a gene: 2. CDR3: CASSPGLAEETQYF. The CDR3 bases are TGTGCCAGCAGCCCGGGACTAGCGGAAGAGACCCAGTACTTC.

The V and J genes are TRBV7-2 and TRBJ1-6; D remains ambiguous. Germline assignment: CDR1 SGHTA and CDR2 FQGNSA. Trimming took 0 bases from V and 8 from J, leaving 8 bases between them. The CDR3 extends over 14 amino acids. Written as DNA, the CDR3 is TGTGCCAGCAGCTTAGCGGCTGGCGATTCACCCCTCCACTTT. As protein: CASSLAAGDSPLHF.

The V call is TRBV5-5, the J call TRBJ1-4; TRBD1 is a possible D gene (5 bases). Trimming took 0 bases from V and 8 from J, leaving 17 bases between them. Germline CDR1 reads SGHKS; CDR2 reads YYEKEE (reference sequence). The CDR3 has 16 amino acids. The chain's CDR3 is CASSLAGDAAGEKLFF. CDR3 in DNA: TGTGCCAGCAGCTTGGCGGGGGATGCGGCGGGGGAAAAACTGTTTTTT.

The J gene is TRBJ2-1, the V gene TRBV11-2; D perhaps matches TRBD1 (5 bases). CDR1 and CDR2 (germline): SGHAT, FQNNGV. The CDR3 spans 15 residues. The V end was cut by 1 base, the J end by 4 bases, with 11 bases between. DNA of the CDR3: TGTGCCAGCAGCTTAGCCAGGGCCCCTTACAATGAGCAGTTCTTC. Translating gives CASSLARAPYNEQFF.

This clone has only one observation. CDR3 bases: TGTGCCAGCAGCGACGGACTAGCGTATGAGCAGTTCTTC. Protein sequence: CASSDGLAYEQFF. This chain uses TRBV9 with TRBJ2-1; 9 nucleotides agree with TRBD2. CDR3 length: 13 amino acids. The V segment lost 3 bases and the J segment 8 bases; nucleotides outside the gene matches: 3. Germline V lookup: CDR1 SGDLS, CDR2 YYNGEE.

The V and J genes are TRBV21-1 and TRBJ1-4. TRBV21-1 is shown as a pseudogene. The CDR3 runs 12 residues. In DNA form, the CDR3 reads TGTGCCAGCATCGAGGGTGATGTCAGGCTGTTTTTT. Translated, it gives CASIEGDVRLFF.

J is TRBJ2-7 and V is TRBV6-5; TRBD1 matches 10 bases. Germline trimming cut 2 bases from V and 2 bases from J; bases unmatched to any gene: 6. The CDR3 totals 16 residues. Looked up from germline, CDR1 is MNHEY and CDR2 is SVGAGI. The CDR3 reads CASSYPAGTGAYEQYF. CDR3 nucleotide sequence: TGTGCCAGCAGTTACCCGGCCGGGACAGGGGCCTACGAGCAGTACTTC.

V usage is TRBV6-5 and J usage is TRBJ2-7; a weak D match, TRBD1 (5 bases). From germline, CDR1 is MNHEY and CDR2 SVGAGI. The CDR3 runs to 14 residues. V was trimmed by 5 bases and J by 1 base, leaving 12 bases between them. The chain's CDR3 is CASSPRTLSYEQYF. In DNA form, the CDR3 reads TGTGCCAGCAGTCCGCGGACACTTTCCTACGAGCAGTACTTC.

The rearrangement uses TRBV7-2 and TRBJ1-1; D may be TRBD1 (6 bases). V lost 1 base to trimming and J lost 1 base, with 16 bases between them. This CDR3 is 17 amino acids long. Germline V lookup: CDR1 SGHTA, CDR2 FQGNSA. The CDR3 loop is CASSLDPRGLGNTEAFF. DNA of the CDR3: TGTGCCAGCAGCTTAGATCCCAGGGGCCTGGGGAACACTGAAGCTTTCTTT.